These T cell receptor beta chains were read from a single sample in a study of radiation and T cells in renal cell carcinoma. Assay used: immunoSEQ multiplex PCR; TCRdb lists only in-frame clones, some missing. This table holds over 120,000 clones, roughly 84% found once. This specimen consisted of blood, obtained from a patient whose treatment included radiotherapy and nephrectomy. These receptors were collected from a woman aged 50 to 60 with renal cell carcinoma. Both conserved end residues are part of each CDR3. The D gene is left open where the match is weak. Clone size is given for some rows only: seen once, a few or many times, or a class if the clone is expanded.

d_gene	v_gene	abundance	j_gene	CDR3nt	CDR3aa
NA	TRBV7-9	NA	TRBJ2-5	TGTGCCAGCAGCTTTAACAGCCAAGAGACCCAGTACTTC	CASSFNSQETQYF
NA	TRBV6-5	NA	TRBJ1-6	TGTGCCAGCAGTTATCAACCTGACAGGTGGCAATCACCCCTCCACTTT	CASSYQPDRWQSPLHF
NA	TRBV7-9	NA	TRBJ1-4	TGTGCCAGCAGCCCCGACGCGGCCATGGGAGAAAAACTGTTTTTT	CASSPDAAMGEKLFF
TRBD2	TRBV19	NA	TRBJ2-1	TGTGCCAGTAGCAACTACCGGCGGGCTAGCGGGGGGAACTCCTACAATGAGCAGTTCTTC	CASSNYRRASGGNSYNEQFF
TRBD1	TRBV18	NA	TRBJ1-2	TGTGCCAGCTCACCAGCTTCAGGGGGTATTTCTAACTATGGCTACACCTTC	CASSPASGGISNYGYTF
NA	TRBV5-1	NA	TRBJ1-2	TGCGCCAGCAGCTACAGGGAAACTAACTATGGCTACACCTTC	CASSYRETNYGYTF
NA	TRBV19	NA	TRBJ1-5	TGTGCCAGTAGTATACCTGGACGTCAGCCCCAGCATTTT	CASSIPGRQPQHF
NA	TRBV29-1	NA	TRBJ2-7	TGCAGCGTTGTGCGACAGGACCCCTACGAGCAGTACTTC	CSVVRQDPYEQYF
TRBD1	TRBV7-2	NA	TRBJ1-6	TGTGCCAGCAGCATCGACAGGGGCAATTCACCCCTCCACTTT	CASSIDRGNSPLHF
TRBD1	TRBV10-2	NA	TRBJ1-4	TGCGCCAGCAGTGACTCAGGGGGCGCGAGTGAAAAACTGTTTTTT	CASSDSGGASEKLFF
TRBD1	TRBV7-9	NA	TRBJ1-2	TGTGCCAGCACTCAGGGACAGGGGGGGTATGGCTACACCTTC	CASTQGQGGYGYTF
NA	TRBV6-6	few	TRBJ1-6	TGTGCCTCCCGGTCCTCCTATAATTCACCCCTCCACTTT	CASRSSYNSPLHF
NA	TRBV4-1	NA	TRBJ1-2	TGCGCCAGCAGCCAAGATTGGGGCAGGGAGAATGATGGCTACACCTTC	CASSQDWGRENDGYTF
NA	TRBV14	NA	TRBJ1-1	TGTGCCAGCAGGGGAAACAGGCTAGCGAACACTGAAGCTTTCTTT	CASRGNRLANTEAFF
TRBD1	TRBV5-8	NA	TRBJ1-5	TGTGCCAGCAGCACCGGGACAGGGGGCTCGGGTCAGCCCCAGCATTTT	CASSTGTGGSGQPQHF
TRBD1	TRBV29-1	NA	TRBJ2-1	TGCAGCGACGCGGGACAGGGGGCCTACAATGAGCAGTTCTTC	CSDAGQGAYNEQFF
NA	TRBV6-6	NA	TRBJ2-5	TGTGCCAGCAGTTACTCGGGACTCCAAGAGACCCAGTACTTC	CASSYSGLQETQYF
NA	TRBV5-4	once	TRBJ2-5	TGTGCCAGCAGCTTGTCATACATGGTTCAAGAGACCCAGTACTTC	CASSLSYMVQETQYF
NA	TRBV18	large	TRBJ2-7	TGTGCCAGCTCACCTTGGGCGGACAAATCCTACGAGCAGTACTTC	CASSPWADKSYEQYF
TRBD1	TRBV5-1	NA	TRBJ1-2	TGCGCCAGCAGCTTGCAGGGGGTCTATGGCTACACCTTC	CASSLQGVYGYTF
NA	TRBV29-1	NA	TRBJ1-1	TGCAGCGTTGTAGGGGTTGCCAACACTGAAGCTTTCTTT	CSVVGVANTEAFF
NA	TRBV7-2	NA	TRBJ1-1	TGTGCCAGCAGCTCAGACCTTAGGGCTGAAGCTTTCTTT	CASSSDLRAEAFF
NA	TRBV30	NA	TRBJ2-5	TGTGCCTGGAGTGTAGGTGCGGACCGGGAGACCCAGTACTTC	CAWSVGADRETQYF
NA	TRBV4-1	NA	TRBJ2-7	TGCGCCAGCAGCCAAGGAAATAGAAATCCCGAGCAGTACTTC	CASSQGNRNPEQYF
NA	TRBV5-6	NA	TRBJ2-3	TGTGCCAGCAGCGACCCCGGAGGACATCGCACAGATACGCAGTATTTT	CASSDPGGHRTDTQYF
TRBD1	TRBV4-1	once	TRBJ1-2	TGCGCCAGCAGCCAAGAGGGGGTACAGGGGGAGAAGGGCTACACCTTC	CASSQEGVQGEKGYTF
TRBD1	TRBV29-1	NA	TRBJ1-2	TGCAGCGTTGAGCTGGACAGGGAGGACTATGGCTACACCTTC	CSVELDREDYGYTF
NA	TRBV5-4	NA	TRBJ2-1	TGTGCCAGCAGCTCTCGAAACGGCAATGAGCAGTTCTTC	CASSSRNGNEQFF
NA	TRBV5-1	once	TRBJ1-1	TGCGCCAGCAGCTTGGTGGGGGCGCACACTGAAGCTTTCTTT	CASSLVGAHTEAFF
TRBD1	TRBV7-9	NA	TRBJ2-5	TGTGCCAGCAGCTACAAGGGGGCCGGAGAGACCCAGTACTTC	CASSYKGAGETQYF
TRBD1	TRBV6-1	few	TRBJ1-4	TGTGCCAGCAGACATACGGGACAGCCGAATGAAAAACTGTTTTTT	CASRHTGQPNEKLFF
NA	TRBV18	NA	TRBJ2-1	TGTGCCAGCTCACGCGGGACTTCAAGCTCCTACAATGAGCAGTTCTTC	CASSRGTSSSYNEQFF
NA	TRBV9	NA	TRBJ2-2	TGTGCCAGCAGCCGGACGGACACCGGGGAGCTGTTTTTT	CASSRTDTGELFF
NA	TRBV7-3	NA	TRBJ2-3	TGTGCCAGCAGCACAAACGGGGGGCGCAACGCAGATACGCAGTATTTT	CASSTNGGRNADTQYF
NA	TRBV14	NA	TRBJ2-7	TGTGCCAGCAGCCAAGTAAGTTTCCGGGAGCAGTACTTC	CASSQVSFREQYF
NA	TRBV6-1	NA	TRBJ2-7	TGTGCCAGCAGTGGAATGTTCAGCTCCTACGAGCAGTACTTC	CASSGMFSSYEQYF
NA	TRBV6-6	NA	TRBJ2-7	TGTGCCAGCAGTTACTCGGGGGCCCACGAGCAGTACTTC	CASSYSGAHEQYF
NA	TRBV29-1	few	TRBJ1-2	TGCAGCGGCTACAGAGGGAACTATGGCTACACCTTC	CSGYRGNYGYTF
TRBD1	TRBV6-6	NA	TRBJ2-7	TGTGCCAGCAGTTACAACAGGGGTTGGTACGAGCAGTACTTC	CASSYNRGWYEQYF
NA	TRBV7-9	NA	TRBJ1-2	TGTGCCAGCAGCTTGGGACATTTCAACTATGGCTACACCTTC	CASSLGHFNYGYTF
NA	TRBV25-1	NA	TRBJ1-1	TGTGCCAGCAGTGAACGGTGGAACACTGAAGCTTTCTTT	CASSERWNTEAFF